The 2 T cell receptor beta chains given below trace back to one sample, sequenced in a study of T-cell reconstitution after alpha-beta-depleted transplantation in children. The library targeted TCRbeta and was prepared with unique molecular identifiers. TCRdb passed the PCR reads through MiXCR, listing each CDR3 protein once. The sample shows about 420,000 distinct CDR3 sequences, around 15% of them seen only once. The material was PBMCs, mostly from graft donor cells, obtained 360 days after TCRalphabeta/CD19-depleted stem cell transplant. These receptors were taken from a boy under two years old who had a stem cell transplant for Wiskott-Aldrich syndrome, so the T cells may come from the graft donor.

This chain joins TRBV5-5 and TRBJ2-5; D is possibly TRBD1 or TRBD2 (6 bases each). Between the trimmed V and J ends, which lost 1 base and 1 base, there was a span of 11 bases. CDR3 length equals 15 residues. The V gene's germline CDR1 is SGHKS and CDR2 YYEKEE (reference sequence). CDR3 sequence reads: CASSLFRGLQETQYF. CDR3 DNA: TGTGCCAGCAGCTTGTTCCGGGGGCTCCAAGAGACCCAGTACTTC.

The V and J genes are TRBV6-1 and TRBJ2-1; 7 bases are shared with TRBD1. The trim removed 11 bases at V and 1 base at J, leaving 11 bases unmatched. The CDR3 contains 15 residues. Germline CDR1 reads MNHNS; CDR2 reads SASEGT. The DNA for the CDR3 is TGTGCCGAATCGACGACAGGGAGTTCCTACAATGAGCAGTTCTTC. This sequence encodes CAESTTGSSYNEQFF.